The rows below give T cell receptor beta chains drawn from one sample of a study of cytomegalovirus exposure and HLA in healthy donors. Repertoires were generated with immunoSEQ multiplex PCR, while TCRdb's copy carries only in-frame clones and drops some. The sample shows about 150,000 clones, approximately 80% of them seen only once. Sequencing was done on a sample of PBMCs. These receptors were collected from a woman in her fifties or sixties in good health and CMV-seropositive. Each CDR3 is given with its conserved first and last residue. A D gene is named only where the DNA matches it firmly. The size entry is marked missing in some rows and otherwise reads once, few, many or a size class.

TRBJ2-6,TRBD2,NA,TRBV10-3,CAISPGGAGANVLTF,TGTGCCATCAGTCCGGGGGGGGCTGGGGCCAACGTCCTGACTTTC
TRBJ2-3,TRBD2,NA,TRBV5-4,CASSLYGAYGGDTDTQYF,TGTGCCAGCAGCTTGTATGGGGCATATGGGGGGGACACAGATACGCAGTATTTT
TRBJ1-1,NA,NA,TRBV7-2,CASSLSGGKANTEAFF,TGTGCCAGCAGCTTATCGGGGGGAAAGGCGAACACTGAAGCTTTCTTT
TRBJ2-7,NA,NA,TRBV18,CASSPSGNEQYF,TGTGCCAGCTCACCATCAGGGAACGAGCAGTACTTC
TRBJ2-5,TRBD2,NA,TRBV28,CASNSYRGGTETQYF,TGTGCCAGCAACTCTTACCGGGGGGGAACGGAGACCCAGTACTTC
TRBJ1-2,NA,NA,TRBV5-1,CASSLVAGSNYGYTF,TGCGCCAGCAGCTTGGTTGCAGGTTCTAACTATGGCTACACCTTC
TRBJ1-1,NA,NA,TRBV11-2,CASSLVRDTEAFF,TGTGCCAGCAGCTTAGTCAGGGACACTGAAGCTTTCTTT
TRBJ2-1,NA,NA,TRBV27,CASSSSPNRVPEQFF,TGTGCCAGCAGTTCTAGCCCCAACAGGGTTCCTGAGCAGTTCTTC
TRBJ2-3,TRBD2,NA,TRBV10-3,CAISESLAGGPKDTQYF,TGTGCCATCAGTGAGTCGTTGGCGGGGGGGCCGAAAGATACGCAGTATTTT
TRBJ1-5,TRBD1,NA,TRBV27,CASSRQGADQPQHF,TGTGCCAGCAGTCGACAGGGGGCGGATCAGCCCCAGCATTTT
TRBJ2-7,NA,NA,TRBV5-1,CASSPTELSGYEQYF,TGCGCCAGCAGCCCTACGGAGTTAAGTGGCTACGAGCAGTACTTC
TRBJ2-4,NA,NA,TRBV23-1,CASSQSLTQTSLDLAKNIQYF,TGCGCCAGCAGTCAATCCCTGACCCAAACTAGCTTGGACCTAGCCAAAAACATTCAGTACTTC
TRBJ2-1,TRBD1,NA,TRBV7-2,CASSLVLGQGRNEQFF,TGTGCCAGCAGCTTAGTATTGGGACAGGGTCGCAATGAGCAGTTCTTC
TRBJ1-4,NA,NA,TRBV7-9,CSSSSAGGLNEKLFF,TGTTCCAGCAGCTCCGCAGGAGGCCTTAATGAAAAACTGTTTTTT
TRBJ1-3,NA,NA,TRBV2,CASSETYMSSGNTIYF,TGTGCCAGCAGTGAGACTTACATGAGCTCTGGAAACACCATATATTTT
TRBJ1-2,NA,few,TRBV6-1,CASNRDANYGYTF,TGTGCCAGCAACAGGGACGCTAACTATGGCTACACCTTC
TRBJ2-5,NA,NA,TRBV14,CASSQVFYETQYF,TGTGCCAGCAGCCAAGTGTTCTATGAGACCCAGTACTTC
TRBJ2-3,TRBD2,NA,TRBV27,CASSLGSGVTDTQYF,TGTGCCAGCAGTTTGGGTAGCGGGGTCACAGATACGCAGTATTTT
TRBJ1-6,NA,NA,TRBV15,CATSSLGVMRSSPLHF,TGTGCCACCAGCAGTCTCGGGGTGATGAGGAGTTCACCCCTCCACTTT
TRBJ1-2,NA,NA,TRBV4-3,CASSQVASTNYGYTF,TGCGCCAGCAGCCAAGTGGCCAGTACTAACTATGGCTACACCTTC
TRBJ1-5,NA,NA,TRBV18,CASSPKERQPQHF,TGTGCCAGCTCACCAAAGGAGCGTCAGCCCCAGCATTTT
TRBJ1-6,NA,few,TRBV19,CASSSTENSPLHF,TGTGCCAGTAGTAGCACAGAGAATTCACCCCTCCACTTT
TRBJ1-2,TRBD1,few,TRBV6-5,CASSYSGQGPYGYTF,TGTGCCAGCAGTTACTCGGGACAGGGGCCCTATGGCTACACCTTC
TRBJ2-7,NA,NA,TRBV21-1,CAGQGNGLYEQYF,TGTGCAGGGCAGGGGAACGGTCTATACGAGCAGTACTTC
TRBJ1-1,NA,NA,TRBV11-3,CASSLDFDSPAFF,TGTGCCAGCAGCTTAGATTTTGACAGCCCAGCTTTCTTT
TRBJ2-7,TRBD2,NA,TRBV2,CASSDPGQGGGYEQYF,TGTGCCAGCAGTGATCCCGGCCAGGGCGGGGGGTACGAGCAGTACTTC
TRBJ2-3,TRBD1,NA,TRBV2,CASGSGQSTDTQYF,TGTGCGAGCGGCTCGGGACAGAGCACAGATACGCAGTATTTT
TRBJ2-7,NA,once,TRBV7-2,CASGLYEQYF,TGTGCCAGCGGCCTCTACGAGCAGTACTTC
TRBJ2-3,TRBD2,NA,TRBV10-3,CAISGRTSGNTDTQYF,TGTGCCATCAGTGGTCGAACTAGCGGGAACACAGATACGCAGTATTTT
TRBJ1-3,NA,once,TRBV6-5,CASSYVAAATGNTIYF,TGTGCCAGCAGTTACGTGGCGGCAGCGACTGGAAACACCATATATTTT
TRBJ2-1,TRBD2,NA,TRBV5-6,CASSLRSGVSNEQFF,TGTGCCAGCAGCTTGAGAAGCGGGGTAAGCAATGAGCAGTTCTTC
TRBJ2-1,TRBD2,NA,TRBV4-3,CASSSGRYNEQFF,TGCGCCAGCAGCTCCGGGAGGTACAATGAGCAGTTCTTC
TRBJ1-1,NA,NA,TRBV5-5,CATKRDPGLRNTEAFF,TGTGCCACCAAGCGAGATCCGGGTTTGAGGAACACTGAAGCTTTCTTT
TRBJ1-5,NA,NA,TRBV29-1,CSVGAGGTDQPQHF,TGCAGCGTTGGGGCAGGCGGGACCGATCAGCCCCAGCATTTT
TRBJ2-6,TRBD1,NA,TRBV11-3,CASSAGQGSPGANVLTF,TGTGCCAGCAGCGCGGGACAGGGGTCTCCTGGGGCCAACGTCCTGACTTTC
TRBJ2-3,TRBD2,NA,TRBV14,CASSPAGTRLFTDTQYF,TGTGCCAGCAGCCCGGCGGGGACTAGATTATTCACAGATACGCAGTATTTT
TRBJ2-1,NA,NA,TRBV7-9,CASSLVSAGGNEQFF,TGTGCCAGCAGCTTAGTATCGGCAGGGGGGAATGAGCAGTTCTTC
TRBJ2-7,TRBD1,NA,TRBV15,CATSSLRQGPSEQYF,TGTGCCACCAGCAGCCTGCGACAGGGCCCAAGCGAGCAGTACTTC
TRBJ1-1,NA,NA,TRBV13,CASSSRMGHAEAFF,TGTGCCAGCAGCTCCCGGATGGGACACGCTGAAGCTTTCTTT
TRBJ2-7,NA,NA,TRBV9,CASSPGTSTYEQYF,TGTGCCAGCAGCCCGGGGACTTCGACCTACGAGCAGTACTTC
TRBJ1-2,NA,NA,TRBV2,CASSENTPRGGNGYTF,TGTGCCAGCAGTGAAAATACCCCCAGAGGCGGCAATGGCTACACCTTC
TRBJ1-2,TRBD1,NA,TRBV4-3,CASSQDYQGVFYGYTF,TGCGCCAGCAGCCAAGATTACCAGGGGGTCTTCTATGGCTACACCTTC
TRBJ1-5,NA,NA,TRBV4-3,CASSQEVPDSRRGQPQHF,TGCGCCAGCAGCCAAGAAGTTCCGGACTCCCGAAGAGGACAGCCCCAGCATTTT
TRBJ2-7,NA,NA,TRBV19,CASSPSAGEQYF,TGTGCCAGTAGTCCCAGCGCGGGCGAGCAGTACTTC
TRBJ1-5,NA,NA,TRBV6-6,CASSMPGAVTQHF,TGTGCCAGCAGTATGCCAGGGGCGGTGACCCAGCATTTT
TRBJ1-6,NA,NA,TRBV28,CASSLGRPYNSPLHF,TGTGCCAGCAGTTTGGGGCGACCCTATAATTCACCCCTCCACTTT
TRBJ2-2,TRBD1,NA,TRBV6-5,CASSYPLTGKTRELFF,TGTGCCAGCAGTTACCCTTTGACAGGGAAGACCAGGGAGCTGTTTTTT
TRBJ2-7,TRBD1,once,TRBV18,CASSPDRGREQYF,TGTGCCAGCTCACCAGACAGGGGGCGGGAGCAGTACTTC
TRBJ2-7,TRBD1,NA,TRBV2,CASRETTGGRYEQYF,TGTGCCAGCAGAGAAACGACAGGGGGCCGCTACGAGCAGTACTTC
TRBJ2-3,NA,once,TRBV7-3,CASSLEGSTDTQYF,TGTGCCAGCAGCTTAGAGGGTAGCACAGATACGCAGTATTTT
TRBJ2-2,NA,NA,TRBV4-3,CASRPQERTGELFF,TGCGCCAGCAGGCCTCAAGAGAGGACCGGGGAGCTGTTTTTT
TRBJ2-7,NA,NA,TRBV5-6,CASSSLQAAGVSYEQYF,TGTGCCAGCAGCTCCCTCCAGGCGGCAGGGGTATCCTACGAGCAGTACTTC